What follows describes a single TCR beta chain. This specimen belongs to a study of early T cells in non-severe SARS-CoV-2 infection. On the study more broadly: Unsorted whole blood bulk RNA was sequenced, with unpaired chains.

Attached unique molecular identifiers marked individual cDNA molecules. TCRdb re-called the 5' RACE reads with MiXCR, one entry per CDR3 protein. The sample has some 77,000 distinct CDR3 sequences, around 5% seen once. The input for sequencing was whole blood, taken at baseline. The sequence was collected from an adult who was a healthcare worker with PCR-confirmed SARS-CoV-2 infection or an uninfected control (not recorded which).

The CDR3 is CASFTSGADTQYF. For the CDR3, the DNA is TGTGCCAGCTTTACCAGCGGCGCAGATACGCAGTATTTT. This chain uses TRBV7-9 with TRBJ2-3; tentative D call: TRBD2 (5 bases). The CDR3 runs to 13 residues. Germline values: CDR1 SEHNR, CDR2 FQNEAQ (reference sequence). V was shortened by 8 bases and J by 4 bases, with 13 bases between the two germline ends.